This T cell receptor (beta chain) emerged from a study of T cells after yellow fever vaccination. As for the study in general: The authors prepared low-cell-number fractions using SMART-Seq v4 Ultra Low Input. Whole-study results and caveats: Researchers noted that a small share of clonotypes showed up in both CD4 and CD8 compartments. Subsequent booster samples again held most clones from primary vaccination (96% CD4, roughly 88% CD8). Peaking faster, on day 5 versus 15, the secondary response was nonetheless weaker.

TCRdb called the 5' RACE reads again in MiXCR, with one record for every CDR3 protein. The table includes roughly 350,000 distinct CDR3 sequences, over 3.5% detected once. This clonotype was seen more than once but under ten times. Antigen: not known. The V gene lost 0 bases and the J gene lost 7 bases, with 14 bases spanning the gap. The CDR3 extends over 15 amino acids. Germline lookup yields CDR1 SGHRS and CDR2 YFSETQ. The chain carries TRBV5-1 and TRBJ1-5; possible D gene TRBD1, 5 bases. The receptor's source is a man younger than 30 who received the YFV17D yellow fever vaccine. The source material was PBMCs, sampled 5 days after the yellow fever booster vaccination. The DNA for the CDR3 is TGCGCCAGCAGCTTGGGGTCGGGACTCGGGCAGCCCCAGCATTTT. It translates to CASSLGSGLGQPQHF. Together with reference TRBV5-1 and TRBJ1-5, the CDR3 gives the full variable domain: KAGVTQTPRYLIKTRGQQVTLSCSPISGHRSVSWYQQTPGQGLQFLFEYFSETQRNKGNFPGRFSGRQFSNSRSEMNVSTLELGDSALYLCASSLGSGLGQPQHFGDGTRLSIL.